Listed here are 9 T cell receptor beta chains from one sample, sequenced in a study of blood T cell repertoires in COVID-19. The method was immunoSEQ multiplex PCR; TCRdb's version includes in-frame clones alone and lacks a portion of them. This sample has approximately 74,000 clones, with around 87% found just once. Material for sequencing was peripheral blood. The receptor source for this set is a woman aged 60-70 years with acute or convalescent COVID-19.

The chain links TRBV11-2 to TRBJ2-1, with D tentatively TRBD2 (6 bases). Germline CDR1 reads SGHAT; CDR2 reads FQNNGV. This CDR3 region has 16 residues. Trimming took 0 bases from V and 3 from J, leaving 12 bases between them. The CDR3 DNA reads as TGTGCCAGCAGCTTAGAATGGGGGAGGCACTACAATGAGCAGTTCTTC. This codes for CASSLEWGRHYNEQFF.

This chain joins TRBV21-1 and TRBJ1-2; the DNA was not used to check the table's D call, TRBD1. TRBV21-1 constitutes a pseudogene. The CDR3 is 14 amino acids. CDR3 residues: CASSSVPQGRGYTF. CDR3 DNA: TGTGCCAGCAGCAGTGTCCCACAGGGTCGGGGCTACACCTTC.

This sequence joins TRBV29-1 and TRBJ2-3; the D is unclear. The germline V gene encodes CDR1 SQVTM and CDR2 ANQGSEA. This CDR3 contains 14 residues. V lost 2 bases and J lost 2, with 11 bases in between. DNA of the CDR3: TGCAGCGTTGAATTGGCAGGATTCACAGATACGCAGTATTTT. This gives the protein CSVELAGFTDTQYF.

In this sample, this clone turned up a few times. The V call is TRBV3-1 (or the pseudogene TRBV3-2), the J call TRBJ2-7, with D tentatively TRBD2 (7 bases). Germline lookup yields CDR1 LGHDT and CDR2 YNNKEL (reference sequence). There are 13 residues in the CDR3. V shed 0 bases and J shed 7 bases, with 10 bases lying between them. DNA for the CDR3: TGTGCCAGCAGCCAAGAAGGGGGGGTTGAGCAGTACGTC. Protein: CASSQEGGVEQYV.

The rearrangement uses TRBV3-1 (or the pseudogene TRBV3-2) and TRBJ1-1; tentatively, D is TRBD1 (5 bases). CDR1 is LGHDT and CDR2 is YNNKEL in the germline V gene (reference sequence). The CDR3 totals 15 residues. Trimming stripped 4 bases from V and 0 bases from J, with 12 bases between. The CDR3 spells CASSPRQYMNTEAFF. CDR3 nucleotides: TGTGCCAGCAGCCCGAGACAGTACATGAACACTGAAGCTTTCTTT.

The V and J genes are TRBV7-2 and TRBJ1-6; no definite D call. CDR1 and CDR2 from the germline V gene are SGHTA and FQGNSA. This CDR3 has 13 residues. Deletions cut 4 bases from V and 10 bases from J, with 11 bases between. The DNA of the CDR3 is TGTGCCAGCAGCTCCCTAACTAGGTCACCCCTCCACTTT. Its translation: CASSSLTRSPLHF.

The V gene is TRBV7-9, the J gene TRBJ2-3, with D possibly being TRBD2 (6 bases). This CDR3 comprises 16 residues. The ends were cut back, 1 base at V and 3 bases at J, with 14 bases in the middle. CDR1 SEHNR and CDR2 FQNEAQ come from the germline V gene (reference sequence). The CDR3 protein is CASSLDRRGGTDTQYF. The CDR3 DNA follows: TGTGCCAGCAGCTTAGACCGGCGGGGTGGGACAGATACGCAGTATTTT.

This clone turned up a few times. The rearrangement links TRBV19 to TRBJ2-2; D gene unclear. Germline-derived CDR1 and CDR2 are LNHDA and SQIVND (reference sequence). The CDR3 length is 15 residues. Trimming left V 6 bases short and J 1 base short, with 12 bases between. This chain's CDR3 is CASRLGGGNTGELFF. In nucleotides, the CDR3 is TGTGCCAGTAGGCTAGGTGGCGGGAACACCGGGGAGCTGTTTTTT.

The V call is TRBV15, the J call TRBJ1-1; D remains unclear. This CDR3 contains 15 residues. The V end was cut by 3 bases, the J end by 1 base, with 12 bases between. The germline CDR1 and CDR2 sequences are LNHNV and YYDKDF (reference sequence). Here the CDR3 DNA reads TGTGCCACCAGCAGGCCAGGACTCTCGAACACTGAAGCTTTCTTT. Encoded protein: CATSRPGLSNTEAFF.